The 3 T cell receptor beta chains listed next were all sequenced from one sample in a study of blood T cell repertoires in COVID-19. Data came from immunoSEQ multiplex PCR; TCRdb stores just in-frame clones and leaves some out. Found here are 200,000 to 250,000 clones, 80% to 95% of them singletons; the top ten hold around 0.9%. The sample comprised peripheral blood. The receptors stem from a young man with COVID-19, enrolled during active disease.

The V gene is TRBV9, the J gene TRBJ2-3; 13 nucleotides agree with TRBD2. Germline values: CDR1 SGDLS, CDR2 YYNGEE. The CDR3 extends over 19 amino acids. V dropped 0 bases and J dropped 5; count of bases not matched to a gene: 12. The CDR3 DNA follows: TGTGCCAGCAGCGTAGTTCCACGGACTAGCGGGGGTTTCCAAGATACGCAGTATTTT. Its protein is CASSVVPRTSGGFQDTQYF.

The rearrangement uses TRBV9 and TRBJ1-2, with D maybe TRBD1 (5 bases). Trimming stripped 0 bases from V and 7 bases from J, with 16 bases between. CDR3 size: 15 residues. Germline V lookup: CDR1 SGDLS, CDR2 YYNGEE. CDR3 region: CASSVEGVGDGGYTF. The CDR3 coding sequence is TGTGCCAGCAGCGTAGAAGGGGTAGGGGATGGTGGCTACACCTTC. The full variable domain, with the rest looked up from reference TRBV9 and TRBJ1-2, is DSGVTQTPKHLITATGQRVTLRCSPRSGDLSVYWYQQSLDQGLQFLIQYYNGEERAKGNILERFSAQQFPDLHSELNLSSLELGDSALYFCASSVEGVGDGGYTFGSGTRLTVV.

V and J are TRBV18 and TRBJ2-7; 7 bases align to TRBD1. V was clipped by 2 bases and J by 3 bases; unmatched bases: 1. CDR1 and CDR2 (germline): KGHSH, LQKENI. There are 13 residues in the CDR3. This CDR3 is CASSPDRVYEQYF. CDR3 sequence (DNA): TGTGCCAGCTCACCAGACAGGGTCTACGAGCAGTACTTC.